This T cell receptor beta chain comes out of a study of Graves' ophthalmopathy and Graves' hyperthyroidism. Overall study results and limits: Ophthalmopathy and stable hyperthyroidism were discriminated by a 13-signature model, with 87.88% sensitivity and approximately 77% specificity. Most thyroid clonotypes with frequency above 0.001 were detected in blood too.

Where ophthalmopathy was present, donors had moderate-to-severe activity, CAS ≥3, NOSPECS ≥4 and duration under 3 months. Certain patients, namely those with other autoimmune diseases, uncontrolled infections, pregnancy or lactation, were excluded. Germline-derived CDR1 and CDR2 are SGHTA and FQGTGA. Trimming cost V 4 bases and J 7 bases, with 11 bases left between them. This CDR3 is built from 14 residues. Using RNA transcripts, the TCR beta CDR3 regions were amplified. An opening RT-PCR round employed HTBI primers and preceded a second-round multiplex PCR. MiXCR, run by TCRdb on the multiplex PCR reads, gives a single entry per CDR3 protein. Of about 740,000 distinct CDR3 sequences listed, roughly 40% are singletons. This clonotype was observed many times. Antigen: not known.

Material: peripheral blood. The sequence was obtained from an adult man with Graves' ophthalmopathy. This chain joins TRBV7-3 and TRBJ1-6; a weak D match, TRBD1 (6 bases). The CDR3 protein is CASSWTGGNSPLHF. DNA of the CDR3: TGTGCCAGCAGCTGGACTGGGGGCAATTCACCCCTCCACTTT.